The source of this T cell receptor (beta chain) is a study of human CD8 memory T cell subsets. Germline V gene data show CDR1 as LGHDT and CDR2 as YNNKEL (reference sequence). The CDR3 is made up of 14 amino acids. In the case of this clonotype: What it binds is unknown.

TCR beta libraries were made by UMI-labeled 5' RACE. TCRdb reprocessed the 5' RACE reads, with one entry per CDR3 protein and no DNA. There are 17,000 or so distinct CDR3 sequences in the sample, with 5.5% to 6% held by the top ten. Study findings and constraints: Clonotypes that made up the stem-like memory T cell repertoire overlapped minimally with the precursor exhausted T cell repertoire.

Phenotypically, stem-like memory CD8+ T cells (TSTEM) were characterized as CCR7+ PD-1- TIGIT-. The clonotype comes from a human donor in good health. The specimen was CD8+ stem-like memory T cells (TSCM and TCM) sorted from PBMCs. Sample subset: stem-like memory CD8 T cells (TSTEM), CCR7+ PD-1- TIGIT-. The V and J genes are TRBV3-1 and TRBJ2-7. The CDR3 region is CASSPGGGAYEQYF.